The following is a TCR beta chain sequence with its context. The antigen is undetermined. This record belongs to a study of T cell responses to AZD1222 COVID-19 vaccine. The wider study: Analyses pooled second doses at about 4 or about 12 weeks. Findings and caveats of the study: Repertoire sampling occurred only after the peak T cell response. A mostly white British donor set with more females was recruited, and clonal diversity was possibly underestimated. There were vaccine-associated CD4 TCRs across spike, dominant at 160-218 and 743-854.

With 4 bases removed from V and 6 bases from J, the gap between germline ends came to 17 bases. The germline V gene encodes CDR1 SGHRS and CDR2 YFSETQ. The CDR3 spans 16 residues. Data came from immunoSEQ multiplex PCR; TCRdb stores just in-frame clones and leaves some out. Among about 90,000 clones listed, 65% to 90% were seen once. Specimen: peripheral blood, collected on day 0 of AZD1222 vaccination. V gene TRBV5-1 combines with J gene TRBJ1-6, with D perhaps TRBD1 (6 bases). This receptor was taken from an adult in good health. The CDR3 DNA reads as TGCGCCAGCAGCCCGGTCGGGACAAAGGGTAATTCACCCCTCCACTTT. This sequence encodes CASSPVGTKGNSPLHF.